Listed here is a single T cell receptor (beta chain). The antigen is not known. These data belong to a study of T cells expressing NK-cell markers. Study-wide background: Repertoire data for TCR beta were derived from sorted T cells (CD3+CD56+NKG2C+, CD3+CD56+NKG2C- and CD3+CD56-NKG2C+). Overall study results and limits: CD8+ T cells in 5 to 7 donors included dominant NKG2C+ clonotypes at about 1.0-7.0%.

The CDR3 runs 18 residues. The cDNA for TCR beta came from 5'RACE template switching with UMIs. No DNA is given; TCRdb re-called the 5' RACE reads and lists each CDR3 protein once. Found here are more than 120,000 distinct CDR3 sequences; the top ten clones hold 9% to 15%. The clonotype was recovered from a man between 18 and 29 years old in good health. What was sequenced was blood T cells: a sorted CD56 or NKG2C T cell subset, CD4+ or CD8+ T cells, or bulk PBMC T cells (not recorded which). V gene TRBV12-3 or TRBV12-4 combines with J gene TRBJ2-4; TCRdb returns TRBD1, unconfirmable since there is no DNA. CDR3 loop: CASSLTRDRGGAKNIQYF.